This entry concerns a single TCR beta chain. The cohort comprised adults aged 18 to 89 years residing in around 25 US areas. The CDR3 is made up of 17 amino acids. This sample is part of a study of blood T cell repertoires in COVID-19. Looking at the study overall: The origin of the acute and convalescent COVID-19 samples was the United States, Italy and Spain.

Sequencing used immunoSEQ multiplex PCR; TCRdb keeps in-frame clones, though not all of them. The sample holds some 380,000 clones, approximately 88% seen once. The sequence derives from a woman aged 35 to 49 with acute COVID-19. The source material was PBMCs or T cells enriched from blood (not recorded which). The gene calls are TRBV12-2 and TRBJ2-3; the DNA was not compared with TRBD2, the D call given in the table. TRBV12-2 is tagged as a pseudogene. This CDR3 reads CASRPRGCGGVTDTQYF. DNA of the CDR3: TGTGCAAGTCGCCCCCGGGGGTGCGGGGGGGTCACAGATACGCAGTATTTT.